This T cell receptor (beta chain) was profiled in a study of tumor-infiltrating lymphocytes in localized non-small cell lung cancer. Study-wide background: Several tumor histologies, both smoking statuses, and some post-neoadjuvant chemotherapy samples were included. Study findings and constraints: Only some patients had TCR sequencing, depending on available tissue. TCRbeta sequencing showed higher T cell infiltration in tumors than uninvolved lung. Immunotypes IM1 and IM2 had similar TCR-derived T-cell fractions.

Here immunoSEQ multiplex PCR was the method, and the copy in TCRdb shows in-frame clones only, minus some. The data contain about 3,100 clones, 50% to 80% of them singletons. Note on this clone: Antigen: not known.

The V end was cut by 7 bases, the J end by 7 bases, with 19 bases between. The CDR3 is 15 residues long. Germline V CDR1 and CDR2: MNHEY, SVGAGI. V is TRBV6-5 and J is TRBJ2-2; D possibly corresponds to TRBD1 (6 bases). Sequencing used uninvolved lung tissue not adjacent to the tumor. The sequence came from a human donor with non-small cell lung cancer. This CDR3 reads CASTPGTLNVGELFF. Here the CDR3 DNA reads TGTGCCAGCACCCCCGGGACACTAAATGTCGGGGAGCTGTTTTTT.